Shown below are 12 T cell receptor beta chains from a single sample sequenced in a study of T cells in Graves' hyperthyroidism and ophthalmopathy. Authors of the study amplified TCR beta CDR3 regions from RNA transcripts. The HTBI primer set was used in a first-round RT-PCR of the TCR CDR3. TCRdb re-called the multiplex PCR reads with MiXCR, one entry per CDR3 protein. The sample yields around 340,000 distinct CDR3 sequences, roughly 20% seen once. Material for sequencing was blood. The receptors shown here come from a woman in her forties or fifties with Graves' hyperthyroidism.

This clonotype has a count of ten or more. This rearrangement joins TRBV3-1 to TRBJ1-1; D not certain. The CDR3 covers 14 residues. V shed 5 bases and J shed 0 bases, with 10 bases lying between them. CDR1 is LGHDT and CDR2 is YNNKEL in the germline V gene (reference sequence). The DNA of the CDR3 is TGTGCCAGCAGCGACCGGGCCCTGAACACTGAAGCTTTCTTT. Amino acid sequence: CASSDRALNTEAFF.

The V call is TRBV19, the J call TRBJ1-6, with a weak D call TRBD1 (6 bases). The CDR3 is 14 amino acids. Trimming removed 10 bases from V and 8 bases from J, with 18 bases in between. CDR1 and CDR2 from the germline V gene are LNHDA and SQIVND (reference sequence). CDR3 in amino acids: CATASEGGDSPLHF. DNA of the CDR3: TGTGCCACCGCTTCAGAGGGGGGCGATTCACCCCTCCACTTT.

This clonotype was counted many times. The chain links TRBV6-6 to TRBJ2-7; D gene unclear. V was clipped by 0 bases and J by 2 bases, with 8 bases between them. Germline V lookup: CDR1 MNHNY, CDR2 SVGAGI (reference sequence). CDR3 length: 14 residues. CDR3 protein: CASSYSYGPYEQYF. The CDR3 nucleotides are TGTGCCAGCAGTTACTCGTATGGGCCCTACGAGCAGTACTTC.

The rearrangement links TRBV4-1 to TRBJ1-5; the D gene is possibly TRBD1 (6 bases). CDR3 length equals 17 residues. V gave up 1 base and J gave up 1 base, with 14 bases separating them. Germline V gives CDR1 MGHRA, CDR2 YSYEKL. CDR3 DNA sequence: TGCGCCAGCAGCCAAGGACGGGGGCTCGGAAGCAATCAGCCCCAGCATTTT. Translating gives CASSQGRGLGSNQPQHF.

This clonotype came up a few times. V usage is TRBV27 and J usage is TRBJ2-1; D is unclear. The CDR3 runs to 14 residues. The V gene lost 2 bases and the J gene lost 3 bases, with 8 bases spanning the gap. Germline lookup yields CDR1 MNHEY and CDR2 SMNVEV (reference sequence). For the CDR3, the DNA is TGTGCCAGCAGTTTAGCGACCAGCTACAATGAGCAGTTCTTC. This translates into CASSLATSYNEQFF.

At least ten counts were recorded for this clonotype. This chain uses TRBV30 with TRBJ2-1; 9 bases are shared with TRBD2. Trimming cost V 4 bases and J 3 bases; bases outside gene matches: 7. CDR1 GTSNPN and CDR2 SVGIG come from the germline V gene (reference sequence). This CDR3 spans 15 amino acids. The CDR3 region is CAWIGASGIYNEQFF. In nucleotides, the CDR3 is TGTGCCTGGATAGGGGCTAGCGGGATCTACAATGAGCAGTTCTTC.

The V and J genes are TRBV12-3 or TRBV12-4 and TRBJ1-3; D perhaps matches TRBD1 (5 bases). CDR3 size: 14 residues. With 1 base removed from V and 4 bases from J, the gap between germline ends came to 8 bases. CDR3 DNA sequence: TGTGCCAGCAGTTTAGGGGGGTGGGGAAACACCATATATTTT. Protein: CASSLGGWGNTIYF.

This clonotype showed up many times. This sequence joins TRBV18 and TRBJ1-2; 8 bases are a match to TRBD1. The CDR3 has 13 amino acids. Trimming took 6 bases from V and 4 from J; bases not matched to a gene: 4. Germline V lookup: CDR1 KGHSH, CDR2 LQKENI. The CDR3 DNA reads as TGTGCCAGCTCTCCGGACAGGGTCTATGGCTACACCTTC. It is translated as CASSPDRVYGYTF.

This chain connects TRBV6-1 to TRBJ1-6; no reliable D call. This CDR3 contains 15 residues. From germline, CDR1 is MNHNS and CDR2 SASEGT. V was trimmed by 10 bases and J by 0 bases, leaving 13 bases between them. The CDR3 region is CATSRVSSYNSPLHF. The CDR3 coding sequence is TGTGCCACGTCCCGGGTGAGCTCCTATAATTCACCCCTCCACTTT.

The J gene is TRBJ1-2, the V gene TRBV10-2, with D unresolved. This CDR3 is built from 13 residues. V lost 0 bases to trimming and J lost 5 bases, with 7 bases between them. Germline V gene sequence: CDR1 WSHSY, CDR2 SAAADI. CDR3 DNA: TGCGCCAGCAGTGAGTCTGGGCGGTATGGCTACACCTTC. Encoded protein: CASSESGRYGYTF.

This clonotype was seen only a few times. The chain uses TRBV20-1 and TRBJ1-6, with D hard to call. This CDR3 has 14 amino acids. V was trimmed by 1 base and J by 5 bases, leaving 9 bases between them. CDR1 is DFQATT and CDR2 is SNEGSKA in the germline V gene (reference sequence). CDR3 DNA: TGCAGTGCTAGAGGCGCCTGGCATAATTCACCCCTCCACTTT. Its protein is CSARGAWHNSPLHF.

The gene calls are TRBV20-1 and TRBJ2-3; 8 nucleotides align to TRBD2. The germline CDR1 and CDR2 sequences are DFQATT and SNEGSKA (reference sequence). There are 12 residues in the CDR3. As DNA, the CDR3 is TGCGGGGAACTAGCGGACACAGATACGCAGTATTTT. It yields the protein CGELADTDTQYF.